This TCR beta chain was captured by sequencing in a study of T-cell reconstitution after alpha-beta-depleted transplantation in children. Unique molecular identifiers were used to barcode this TCRbeta library. From the PCR reads, TCRdb called clonotypes with MiXCR, one entry per CDR3 protein. The sample has a few hundred thousand distinct CDR3 sequences; about a tenth are singletons. V shed 3 bases and J 4 bases; nucleotides not matched to a gene: 7. The germline CDR1 and CDR2 sequences are MDHEN and SYDVKM. The CDR3 is 15 residues long. This clonotype was seen only a few times. Sequences were derived from PBMCs from the stem cell graft donor, sampled from the stem cell graft. This clonotype was sampled from a human donor who donated a stem cell graft to a child with acute lymphoblastic leukemia. This chain connects TRBV28 to TRBJ1-1; 8 bases are shared with TRBD1. The CDR3 DNA reads as TGTGCCAGCAGTTTTGACAGGGGTTCGGTCACTGAAGCTTTCTTT. Translated: CASSFDRGSVTEAFF. The complete variable domain, with remaining parts taken from reference TRBV28 and TRBJ1-1, reads DVKVTQSSRYLVKRTGEKVFLECVQDMDHENMFWYRQDPGLGLRLIYFSYDVKMKEKGDIPEGYSVSREKKERFSLILESASTNQTSMYLCASSFDRGSVTEAFFGQGTRLTVV.